The subject of this entry is one T cell receptor (beta chain). The V gene's germline CDR1 is SGHKS and CDR2 YYEKEE (reference sequence). The CDR3 length is 14 residues. With 3 bases removed from V and 5 bases from J, the gap between germline ends came to 13 bases. TCRdb's copy holds only in-frame clones and misses some; the assay was immunoSEQ multiplex PCR. Of 50,000 to 55,000 clones in the sample, 80% were seen once. The sample belongs to a study of OX40 agonist ivuxolimab in advanced cancers. Across the study: Mean age approximately 66 years, range about 20 to 85; 82.7% male. Two cutaneous melanoma patients and one hepatocellular carcinoma patient, three in all, had partial responses.

The source was CD4+ or CD8+ T cells sorted from blood, collected in a trial of the OX40 agonist ivuxolimab. The sequence came from an adult with an advanced solid tumor such as melanoma, head and neck, liver or kidney cancer. V gene TRBV5-5 combines with J gene TRBJ2-3, with D possibly TRBD1 on 6 matching bases. DNA of the CDR3: TGTGCCAGCAGCTCGGACAGTGCGGGAGATACGCAGTATTTT. Translating it yields CASSSDSAGDTQYF. The full variable domain, its missing parts supplied by reference TRBV5-5 and TRBJ2-3, is DAGVTQSPTHLIKTRGQQVTLRCSPISGHKSVSWYQQVLGQGPQFIFQYYEKEERGRGNFPDRFSARQFPNYSSELNVNALLLGDSALYLCASSSDSAGDTQYFGPGTRLTVL.